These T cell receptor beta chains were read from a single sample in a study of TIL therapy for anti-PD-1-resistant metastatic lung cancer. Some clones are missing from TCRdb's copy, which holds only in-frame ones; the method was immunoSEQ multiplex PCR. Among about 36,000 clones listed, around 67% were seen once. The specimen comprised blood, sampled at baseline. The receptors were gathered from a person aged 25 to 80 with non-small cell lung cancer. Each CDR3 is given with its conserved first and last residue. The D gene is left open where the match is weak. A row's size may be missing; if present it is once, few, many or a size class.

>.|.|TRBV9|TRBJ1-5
CASSVEGAGQPQHF
TGTGCCAGCAGCGTAGAAGGGGCAGGGCAGCCCCAGCATTTT
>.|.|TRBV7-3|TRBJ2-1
CASSSGDHQFF
TGTGCCAGCAGCTCGGGGGACCATCAGTTCTTC
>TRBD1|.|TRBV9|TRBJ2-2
CASSAREGQGAGELFF
TGTGCCAGCAGCGCGAGGGAGGGACAGGGAGCCGGGGAGCTGTTTTTT
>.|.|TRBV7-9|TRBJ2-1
CASRTNGDNEQFF
TGTGCCAGCAGGACGAACGGTGACAATGAGCAGTTCTTC
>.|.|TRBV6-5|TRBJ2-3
CASSYLNTQYF
TGTGCCAGCAGTTATTTGAATACGCAGTATTTT
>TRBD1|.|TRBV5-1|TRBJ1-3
CASSEGQGNTIYF
TGCGCCAGCAGCGAGGGACAGGGAAACACCATATATTTT
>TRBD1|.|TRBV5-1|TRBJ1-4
CASSPDRGLGKLFF
TGCGCCAGCAGCCCGGACAGGGGGCTAGGAAAACTGTTTTTT
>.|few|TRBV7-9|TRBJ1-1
CASSLAAPSGTEAFF
TGTGCCAGCAGCTTAGCGGCACCCTCGGGCACTGAAGCTTTCTTT
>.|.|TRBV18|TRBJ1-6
CASSPQEGIHSPLHF
TGTGCCAGCTCACCACAAGAGGGAATTCATTCACCCCTCCACTTT
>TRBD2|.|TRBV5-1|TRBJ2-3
CASSVTSTTDTQYF
TGCGCCAGCAGTGTGACTAGCACGACAGATACGCAGTATTTT
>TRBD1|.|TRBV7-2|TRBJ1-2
CASSSGTGEVYGYTF
TGTGCCAGCAGCTCCGGGACAGGGGAGGTCTATGGCTACACCTTC
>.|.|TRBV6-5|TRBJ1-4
CASSSLDGEKLFF
TGTGCCAGCAGTTCCCTCGATGGTGAAAAACTGTTTTTT
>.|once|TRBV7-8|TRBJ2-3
CASSLDGSSTDTQYF
TGTGCCAGCAGCTTAGATGGGTCTAGCACAGATACGCAGTATTTT
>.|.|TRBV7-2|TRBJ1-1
CASSSGLNTEAFF
TGTGCCAGCAGCTCCGGACTGAACACTGAAGCTTTCTTT
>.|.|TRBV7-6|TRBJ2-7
CALVNHEQYF
TGTGCCCTGGTCAACCACGAGCAGTACTTC
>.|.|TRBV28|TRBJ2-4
CASSFGSKNIQYF
TGTGCCAGCAGTTTCGGCTCCAAAAACATTCAGTACTTC
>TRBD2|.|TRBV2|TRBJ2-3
CASSARLAGGDTQYF
TGTGCCAGCAGCGCTAGACTAGCGGGAGGAGATACGCAGTATTTT
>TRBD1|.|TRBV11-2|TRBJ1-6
CASSTKTGGGVGPLHF
TGTGCCAGCAGCACTAAGACAGGGGGCGGAGTTGGACCCCTCCACTTT
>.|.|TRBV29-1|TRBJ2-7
CSVEVEESDYEQYF
TGCAGCGTTGAAGTGGAAGAGAGCGATTACGAGCAGTACTTC
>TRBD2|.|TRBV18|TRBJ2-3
CASSFWTSGLEDTQYF
TGTGCCAGCTCATTTTGGACTAGCGGGCTTGAGGATACGCAGTATTTT
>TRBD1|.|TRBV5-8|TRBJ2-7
CASRGQGTSYEQYF
TGTGCCAGCAGAGGACAGGGAACGTCCTACGAGCAGTACTTC
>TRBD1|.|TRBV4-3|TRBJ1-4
CASSQRSGQATTNEKLFF
TGCGCCAGCAGCCAACGTTCCGGACAGGCCACAACTAATGAAAAACTGTTTTTT
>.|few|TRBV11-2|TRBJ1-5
CASSLDWTDQPQHF
TGTGCCAGCAGCTTAGATTGGACCGATCAGCCCCAGCATTTT
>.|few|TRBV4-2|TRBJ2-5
CASSRTVAGEETQYF
TGTGCCAGCAGCCGGACCGTGGCAGGAGAAGAGACCCAGTACTTC
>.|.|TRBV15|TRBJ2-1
CATSRDHGGRYNEQFF
TGTGCCACCAGCAGAGATCACGGGGGACGATACAATGAGCAGTTCTTC
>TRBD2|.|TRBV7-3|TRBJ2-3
CASSSYGTSGTDTQYF
TGTGCCAGCAGCTCGTACGGGACTAGCGGCACAGATACGCAGTATTTT
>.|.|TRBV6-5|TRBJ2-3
CASSSALGHLTDTQYF
TGTGCCAGCAGTTCCGCCCTGGGACATCTCACCGATACGCAGTATTTT
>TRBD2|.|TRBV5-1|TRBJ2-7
CASSLEGRESPPHF
TGCGCCAGCAGCTTGGAGGGGCGGGAGAGCCCCCCACACTTC
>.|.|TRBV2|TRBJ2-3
CASRRLDADTQYF
TGTGCCAGCAGACGACTAGATGCGGATACGCAGTATTTT
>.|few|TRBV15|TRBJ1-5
CATSRERVSNQPQHF
TGTGCCACCAGCAGAGAGAGAGTTAGCAATCAGCCCCAGCATTTT
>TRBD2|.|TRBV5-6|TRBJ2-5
CASSRVAGGNETQYF
TGTGCCAGCAGCAGAGTAGCGGGAGGAAACGAGACCCAGTACTTC
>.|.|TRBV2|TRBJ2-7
CASSWDQDQQYF
TGTGCCAGCAGTTGGGATCAGGACCAGCAGTACTTC
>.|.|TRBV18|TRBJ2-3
CASSPLMATDTQYF
TGTGCCAGCTCACCCTTGATGGCCACAGATACGCAGTATTTT
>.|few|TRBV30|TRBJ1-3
CAWDRIPMNTIYF
TGTGCCTGGGACAGGATACCGATGAACACCATATATTTT
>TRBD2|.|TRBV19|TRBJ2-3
CASSIRLAGETDTQYF
TGTGCCAGTAGTATCCGGCTAGCGGGAGAGACAGATACGCAGTATTTT
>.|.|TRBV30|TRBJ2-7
CAWSVGVEQYF
TGTGCCTGGAGTGTAGGTGTCGAGCAGTACTTC
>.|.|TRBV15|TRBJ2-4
CATGPNKNIQYF
TGTGCCACCGGCCCGAATAAAAACATTCAGTACTTC
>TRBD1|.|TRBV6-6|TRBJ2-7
CASSKVPGQGAEEQYF
TGTGCCAGCAGCAAGGTTCCGGGACAGGGGGCGGAAGAGCAGTACTTC
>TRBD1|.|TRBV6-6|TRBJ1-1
CASSYSQTGTGGPEF
TGTGCCAGCAGTTACTCCCAAACCGGGACAGGGGGACCCGAGTTT
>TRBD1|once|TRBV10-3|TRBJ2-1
CAALQGAGNEQFF
TGTGCCGCACTACAGGGGGCCGGCAATGAGCAGTTCTTC
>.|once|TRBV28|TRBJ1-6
CASSIGGGQYNSPLHF
TGTGCCAGCAGCATTGGTGGCGGACAGTATAATTCACCCCTCCACTTT
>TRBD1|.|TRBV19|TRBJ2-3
CASSPQGGGSTDTQYF
TGTGCCAGTAGCCCACAGGGGGGAGGAAGCACAGATACGCAGTATTTT